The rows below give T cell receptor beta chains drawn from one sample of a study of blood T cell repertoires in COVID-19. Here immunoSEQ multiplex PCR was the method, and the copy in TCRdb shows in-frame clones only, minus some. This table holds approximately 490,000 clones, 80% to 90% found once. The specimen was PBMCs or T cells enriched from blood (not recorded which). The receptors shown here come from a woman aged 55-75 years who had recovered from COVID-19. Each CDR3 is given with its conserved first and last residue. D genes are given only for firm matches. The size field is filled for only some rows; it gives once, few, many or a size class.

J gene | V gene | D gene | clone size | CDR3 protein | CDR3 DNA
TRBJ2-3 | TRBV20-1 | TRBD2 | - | CSASGGGGARVSTDTQYF | TGCAGTGCTAGTGGTGGCGGGGGGGCCAGAGTTAGCACAGATACGCAGTATTTT
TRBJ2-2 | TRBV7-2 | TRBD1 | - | CASSLRTGTGNTGELFF | TGTGCCAGCAGCTTAAGAACCGGGACAGGGAACACCGGGGAGCTGTTTTTT
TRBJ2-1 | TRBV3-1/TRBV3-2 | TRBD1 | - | CASSQPGQEANEQFF | TGTGCCAGCAGCCAACCTGGACAGGAGGCCAATGAGCAGTTCTTC
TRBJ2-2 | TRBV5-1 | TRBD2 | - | CASSLGGGTGELFF | TGCGCCAGCAGCTTGGGCGGGGGAACCGGGGAGCTGTTTTTT
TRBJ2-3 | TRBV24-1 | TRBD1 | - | CATSDLQGADTQYF | TGTGCCACCAGTGACCTCCAGGGGGCAGATACGCAGTATTTT
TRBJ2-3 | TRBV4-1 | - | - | CASSQDSGYSAPDTQYF | TGCGCCAGCAGCCAAGATTCGGGATATAGCGCCCCAGATACGCAGTATTTT
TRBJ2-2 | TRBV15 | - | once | CATSRDVRRGNTGELFF | TGTGCCACCAGCAGAGATGTGCGGCGGGGGAACACCGGGGAGCTGTTTTTT
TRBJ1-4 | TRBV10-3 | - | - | CAISEGAAKLFF | TGTGCCATCAGTGAAGGGGCAGCAAAACTGTTTTTT
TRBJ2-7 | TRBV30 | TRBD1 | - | CAWSTQGAYEQYF | TGTGCCTGGAGTACACAGGGGGCATACGAGCAGTACTTC
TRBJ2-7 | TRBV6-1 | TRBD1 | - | CASSETGIAYEQYF | TGTGCCAGCAGTGAGACAGGGATTGCCTACGAGCAGTACTTC
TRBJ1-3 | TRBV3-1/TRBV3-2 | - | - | CASSQDQNPGNTIYF | TGTGCCAGCAGCCAAGATCAGAACCCTGGAAACACCATATATTTT
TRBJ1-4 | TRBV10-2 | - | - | CASGRGGPNEKLFF | TGCGCCAGCGGTCGGGGAGGGCCTAATGAAAAACTGTTTTTT
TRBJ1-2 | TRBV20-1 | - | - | CSASRGYGYTF | TGCAGTGCTAGCAGGGGTTATGGCTACACCTTC
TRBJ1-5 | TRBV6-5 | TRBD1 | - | CASSSGQGSNQPQHF | TGTGCCAGCAGCTCGGGACAGGGGAGCAATCAGCCCCAGCATTTT
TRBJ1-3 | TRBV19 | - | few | CASRQFSGNTIYF | TGTGCCAGTCGACAGTTCTCTGGAAACACCATATATTTT
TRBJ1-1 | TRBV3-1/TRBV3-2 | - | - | CASSATGNTEAFF | TGTGCCAGCAGCGCGACAGGGAACACTGAAGCTTTCTTT
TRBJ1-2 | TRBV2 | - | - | CASSQTGTPWYGYTF | TGTGCCAGCAGCCAAACTGGGACACCGTGGTATGGCTACACCTTC
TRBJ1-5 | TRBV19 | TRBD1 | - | CASSMGGGQVGNQPQHF | TGTGCCAGTAGTATGGGGGGGGGACAGGTAGGAAATCAGCCCCAGCATTTT
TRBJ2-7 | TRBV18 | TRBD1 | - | CASSLTGTGALSYEQYF | TGTGCCAGCTCACTAACCGGGACAGGGGCCCTCTCCTACGAGCAGTACTTC
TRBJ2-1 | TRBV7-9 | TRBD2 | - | CASRSGLAGGGSYNEQFF | TGTGCCAGCCGATCAGGACTAGCGGGGGGAGGCTCCTACAATGAGCAGTTCTTC
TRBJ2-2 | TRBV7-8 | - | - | CASSSRPGHNPFANTGELFF | TGTGCCAGCAGCTCCCGACCGGGACACAACCCTTTCGCGAACACCGGGGAGCTGTTTTTT
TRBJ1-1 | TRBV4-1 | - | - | CASSRTSGGGTEAFF | TGCGCCAGCAGCCGAACGAGCGGGGGGGGCACTGAAGCTTTCTTT
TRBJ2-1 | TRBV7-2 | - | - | CASSLQGSINEQFF | TGTGCCAGCAGCCTACAGGGTTCGATCAATGAGCAGTTCTTC
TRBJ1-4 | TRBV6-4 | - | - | CASKSQGRATNEKLFF | TGTGCCAGCAAATCACAGGGTCGAGCAACTAATGAAAAACTGTTTTTT
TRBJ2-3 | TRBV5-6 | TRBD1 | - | CASSSPGQGLDTQYF | TGTGCCAGCAGCTCACCGGGACAGGGGTTAGATACGCAGTATTTT
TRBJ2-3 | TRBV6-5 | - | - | CASSYSRSTDTQYF | TGTGCCAGCAGTTACTCCAGGAGCACAGATACGCAGTATTTT
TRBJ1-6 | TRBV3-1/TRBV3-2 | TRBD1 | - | CASSQGQSNSPLHF | TGTGCCAGCAGCCAGGGACAGAGTAATTCACCCCTCCACTTT
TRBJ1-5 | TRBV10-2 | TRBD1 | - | CASRTGDHSNQPQHF | TGCGCCAGCAGAACAGGGGACCATAGCAATCAGCCCCAGCATTTT
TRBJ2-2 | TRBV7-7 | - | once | CASSLGPASAVPGELFF | TGTGCCAGCAGCCTAGGTCCGGCTAGCGCGGTGCCCGGGGAGCTGTTTTTT
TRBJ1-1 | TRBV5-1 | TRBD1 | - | CASSLGTGLITEAFF | TGCGCCAGCAGCTTGGGGACAGGGTTGATCACTGAAGCTTTCTTT
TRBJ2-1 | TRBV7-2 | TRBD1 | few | CASSSPVTGGNEQFF | TGTGCCAGCAGCTCTCCCGTGACAGGGGGCAATGAGCAGTTCTTC
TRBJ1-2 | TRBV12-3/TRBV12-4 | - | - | CASSLGQGTGYTF | TGCGCCAGCAGTTTAGGGCAGGGCACTGGCTACACCTTC
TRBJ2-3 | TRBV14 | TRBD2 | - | CASSRGLAGRYADTQYF | TGTGCCAGCAGCCGGGGACTAGCGGGGAGGTATGCAGATACGCAGTATTTT
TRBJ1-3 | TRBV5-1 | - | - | CASSPNPTGSGNTIYF | TGCGCCAGCAGCCCTAACCCCACGGGTTCGGGAAACACCATATATTTT
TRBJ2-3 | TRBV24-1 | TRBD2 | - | CATPPGRATDTQYF | TGTGCCACCCCTCCGGGGAGGGCGACAGATACGCAGTATTTT
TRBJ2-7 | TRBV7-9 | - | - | CASSVWGTPYEQYF | TGTGCCAGCAGCGTCTGGGGGACACCATACGAGCAGTACTTC
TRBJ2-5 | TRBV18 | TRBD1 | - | CASSPPGQNQETQYF | TGTGCCAGCTCACCACCGGGACAGAATCAAGAGACCCAGTACTTC
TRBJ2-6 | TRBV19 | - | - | CASSMTGIGSGANVLTF | TGTGCCAGTAGTATGACAGGAATCGGCTCTGGGGCCAACGTCCTGACTTTC
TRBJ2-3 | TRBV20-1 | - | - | CSASRGGVPDTQYF | TGCAGTGCTAGTCGAGGGGGGGTGCCAGATACGCAGTATTTT